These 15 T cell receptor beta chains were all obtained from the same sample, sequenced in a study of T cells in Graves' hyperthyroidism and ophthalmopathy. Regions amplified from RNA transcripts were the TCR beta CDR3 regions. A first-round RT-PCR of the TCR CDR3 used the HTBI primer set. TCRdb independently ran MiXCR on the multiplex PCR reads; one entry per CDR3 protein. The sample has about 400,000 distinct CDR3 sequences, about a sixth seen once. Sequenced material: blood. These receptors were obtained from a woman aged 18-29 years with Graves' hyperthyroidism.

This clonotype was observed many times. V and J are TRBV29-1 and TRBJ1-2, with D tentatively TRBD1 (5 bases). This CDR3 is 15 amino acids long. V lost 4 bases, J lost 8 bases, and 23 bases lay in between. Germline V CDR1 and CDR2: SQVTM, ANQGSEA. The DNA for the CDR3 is TGCAGCGTTGGCGTGGACATTGCAATGCGGGGGGGCTACACCTTC. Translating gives CSVGVDIAMRGGYTF.

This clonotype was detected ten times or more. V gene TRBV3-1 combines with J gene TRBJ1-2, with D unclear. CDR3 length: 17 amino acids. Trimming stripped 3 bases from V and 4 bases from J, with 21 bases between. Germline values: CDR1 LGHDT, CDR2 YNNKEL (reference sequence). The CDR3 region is CASSQPHYTRFGYGYTF. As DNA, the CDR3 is TGTGCCAGCAGCCAGCCGCATTATACACGGTTCGGCTATGGCTACACCTTC.

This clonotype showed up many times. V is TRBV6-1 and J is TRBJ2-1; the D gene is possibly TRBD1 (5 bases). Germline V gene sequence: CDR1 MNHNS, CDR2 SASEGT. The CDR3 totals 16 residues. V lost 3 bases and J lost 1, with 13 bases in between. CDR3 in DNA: TGTGCCAGCAGTGACTCGGGCAGGGTGTCCTACAATGAGCAGTTCTTC. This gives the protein CASSDSGRVSYNEQFF.

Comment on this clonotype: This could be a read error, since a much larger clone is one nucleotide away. CDR3 protein: CATSDLVETYEQYF. In nucleotides, the CDR3 is TGTGCCACCAGTGATTTGGTGGAAACCTACGAGCAGTACTTC. The rearrangement joins TRBV24-1 to TRBJ2-7, with unresolved D. The germline V gene has CDR1 KGHDR and CDR2 SFDVKD. The V gene lost 0 bases and the J gene lost 2 bases, with 7 bases spanning the gap. This CDR3 has 14 amino acids.

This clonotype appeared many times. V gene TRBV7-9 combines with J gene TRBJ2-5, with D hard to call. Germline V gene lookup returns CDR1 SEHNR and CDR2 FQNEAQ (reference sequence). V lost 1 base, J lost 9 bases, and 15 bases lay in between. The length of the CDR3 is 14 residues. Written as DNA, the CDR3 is TGTGCCAGCAGCTTAGAGGGTCGGCTGGTGGCCCAGTACTTC. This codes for CASSLEGRLVAQYF.

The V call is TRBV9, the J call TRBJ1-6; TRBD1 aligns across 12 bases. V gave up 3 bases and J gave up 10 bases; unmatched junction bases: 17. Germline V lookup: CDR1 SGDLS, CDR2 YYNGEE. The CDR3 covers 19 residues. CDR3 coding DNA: TGTGCCAGCAGCGGGTCGGAGGGACAGGGGGCCAAGGGGAGATCACCCCTCCACTTT. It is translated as CASSGSEGQGAKGRSPLHF.

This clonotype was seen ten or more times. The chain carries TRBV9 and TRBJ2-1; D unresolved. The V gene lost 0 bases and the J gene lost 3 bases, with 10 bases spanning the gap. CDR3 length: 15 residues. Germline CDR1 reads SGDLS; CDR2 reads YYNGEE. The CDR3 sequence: CASSVGAMFYNEQFF. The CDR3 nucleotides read TGTGCCAGCAGCGTAGGAGCGATGTTCTACAATGAGCAGTTCTTC.

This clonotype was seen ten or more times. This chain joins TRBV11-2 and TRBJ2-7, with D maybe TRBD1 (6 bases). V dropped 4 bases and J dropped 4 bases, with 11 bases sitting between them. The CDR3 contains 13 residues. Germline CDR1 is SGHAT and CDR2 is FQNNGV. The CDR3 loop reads CASSWRTVYEQYF. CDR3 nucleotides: TGTGCCAGCAGCTGGAGGACAGTATACGAGCAGTACTTC.

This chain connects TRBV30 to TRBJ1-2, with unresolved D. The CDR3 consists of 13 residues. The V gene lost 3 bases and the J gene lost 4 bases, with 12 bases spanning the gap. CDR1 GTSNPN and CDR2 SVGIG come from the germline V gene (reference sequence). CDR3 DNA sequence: TGTGCCTGGAGAGTTAGGGTCAGCTATGGCTACACCTTC. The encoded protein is CAWRVRVSYGYTF. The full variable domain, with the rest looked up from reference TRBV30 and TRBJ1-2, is SQTIHQWPATLVQPVGSPLSLECTVEGTSNPNLYWYRQAAGRGLQLLFYSVGIGQISSEVPQNLSASRPQDRQFILSSKKLLLSDSGFYLCAWRVRVSYGYTFGSGTRLTVV.

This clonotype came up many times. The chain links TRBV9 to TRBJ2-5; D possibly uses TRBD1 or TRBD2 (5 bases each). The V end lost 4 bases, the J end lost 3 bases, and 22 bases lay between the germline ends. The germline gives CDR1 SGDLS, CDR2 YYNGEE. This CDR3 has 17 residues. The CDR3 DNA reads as TGTGCCAGCAGCCAAAGACCCGGGACCGCTCTTAAAGAGACCCAGTACTTC. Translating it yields CASSQRPGTALKETQYF.

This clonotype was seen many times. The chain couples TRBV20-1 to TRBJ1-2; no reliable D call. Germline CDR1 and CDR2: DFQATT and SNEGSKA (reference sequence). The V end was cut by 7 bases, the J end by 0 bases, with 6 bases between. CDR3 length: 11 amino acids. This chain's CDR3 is CSGGPNYGYTF. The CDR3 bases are TGCAGTGGGGGTCCTAACTATGGCTACACCTTC.

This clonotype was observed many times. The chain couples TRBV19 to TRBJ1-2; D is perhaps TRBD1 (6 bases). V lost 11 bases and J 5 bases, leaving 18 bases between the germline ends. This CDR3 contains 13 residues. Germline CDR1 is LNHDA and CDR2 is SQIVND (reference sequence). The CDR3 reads CASWSDRRYGYTF. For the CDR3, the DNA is TGTGCCTCCTGGAGCGACAGGAGGTATGGCTACACCTTC. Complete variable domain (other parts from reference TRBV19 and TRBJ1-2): DGGITQSPKYLFRKEGQNVTLSCEQNLNHDAMYWYRQDPGQGLRLIYYSQIVNDFQKGDIAEGYSVSREKKESFPLTVTSAQKNPTAFYLCASWSDRRYGYTFGSGTRLTVV.

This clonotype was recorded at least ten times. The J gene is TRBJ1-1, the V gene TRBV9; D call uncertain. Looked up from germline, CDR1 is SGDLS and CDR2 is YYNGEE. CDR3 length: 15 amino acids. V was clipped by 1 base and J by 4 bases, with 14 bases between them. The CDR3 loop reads CASSVSTTGITEAFF. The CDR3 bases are TGTGCCAGCAGCGTATCTACTACGGGGATCACTGAAGCTTTCTTT.

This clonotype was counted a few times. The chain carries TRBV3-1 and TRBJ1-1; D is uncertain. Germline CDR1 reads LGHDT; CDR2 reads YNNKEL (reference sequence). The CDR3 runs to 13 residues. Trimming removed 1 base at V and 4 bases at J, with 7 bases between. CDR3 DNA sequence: TGTGCCAGCAGCCAAGCCTCTCGCACTGAAGCTTTCTTT. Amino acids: CASSQASRTEAFF.

The CDR3 sequence: CASSLGDGSGNTIYF. Written as DNA, the CDR3 is TGCGCCAGCAGCTTGGGGGACGGCTCTGGAAACACCATATATTTT. The rearrangement joins TRBV5-1 to TRBJ1-3, with a weak D call TRBD1 (5 bases). Germline V gene sequence: CDR1 SGHRS, CDR2 YFSETQ. The V end lost 0 bases, the J end lost 0 bases, and 7 bases lay between the germline ends. The length of the CDR3 is 15 residues.